The clone carrying this TCR beta chain was seen a few times. Its antigen remains unknown. In the library, individual cDNA molecules carried attached unique molecular identifiers. TCRdb re-analysed the 5' RACE reads in MiXCR, keeping a single row per CDR3 protein. The data hold approximately 69,000 distinct CDR3 sequences, with around 10% observed a single time. This sample is drawn from a study of early T cells in non-severe SARS-CoV-2 infection. The overall study: RNA in bulk from unsorted whole blood was sequenced, and chains were unpaired. The study's findings and limits: Matches to VDJdb favored anti-spike CD8 responses and missed private and CD4 specificities.

Germline CDR1 is SGHTA and CDR2 is FQGNSA. V lost 0 bases, J lost 7 bases, and 7 bases lay in between. The CDR3 is made up of 13 amino acids. The sample consisted of whole blood, taken at baseline. The rearrangement links TRBV7-2 to TRBJ2-1; TRBD2 might be the D (5 bases). This receptor was taken from an adult who was a healthcare worker with PCR-confirmed SARS-CoV-2 infection or an uninfected control (not recorded which). CDR3 residues: CASSLARANEQFF. In DNA form, the CDR3 reads TGTGCCAGCAGCTTAGCGCGGGCAAATGAGCAGTTCTTC.